This passage covers 6 T cell receptor beta chains from one sample sequenced in a study of patients and donors after allogeneic stem cell transplantation (dated by TCRdb to 2018 to 2021). The method behind the library was RT-PCR. The sequencer was a NextSeq 550. The raw public data were reprocessed by TCRdb itself: fastp quality trimming at Q25, MiXCR clonotype calling, in-frame beta chains only. CDR3 protein sequences are deduplicated, and each keeps its most common genes and DNA. This sample lists approximately 200,000 distinct CDR3 sequences; around two fifths were detected once. The top ten constitute 33% of the sample. Sequenced input: blood, either unsorted or a sorted T cell fraction (not recorded which). These receptors all come from a human donor who was either an allogeneic HSCT recipient or a stem cell or donor lymphocyte infusion donor (not recorded which). It is not recorded whose cells these are; they may come from a transplant donor.

This clonotype was counted a few times. The chain recombines TRBV27 with TRBJ1-4, with TRBD1 as a possible D gene (5 bases). Germline V gives CDR1 MNHEY, CDR2 SMNVEV (reference sequence). V lost 6 bases and J 4 bases, leaving 12 bases between the germline ends. The CDR3 loop spans 14 amino acids. DNA of the CDR3: TGTGCCAGCAGCCCACAGGTGAATAATGAAAAACTGTTTTTT. This encodes CASSPQVNNEKLFF.

A few counts support this clonotype. The chain combines TRBV15 with TRBJ1-1; no reliable D call. There are 11 residues in the CDR3. Trimming left V 1 base short and J 5 bases short, with 2 bases between. Looked up from germline, CDR1 is LNHNV and CDR2 is YYDKDF (reference sequence). The CDR3 is CATSRGTEAFF. The DNA for the CDR3 is TGTGCCACCAGCAGAGGAACTGAAGCTTTCTTT. Together with reference TRBV15 and TRBJ1-1, the CDR3 gives the full variable domain: DAMVIQNPRYQVTQFGKPVTLSCSQTLNHNVMYWYQQKSSQAPKLLFHYYDKDFNNEADTPDNFQSRRPNTSFCFLDIRSPGLGDTAMYLCATSRGTEAFFGQGTRLTVV.

Only a few counts were recorded for this clonotype. This rearrangement joins TRBV29-1 to TRBJ2-5; 8 positions agree with TRBD2. Trimming removed 8 bases from V and 2 bases from J; junction bases left unmatched: 16. CDR1 and CDR2 from the germline V gene are SQVTM and ANQGSEA. The CDR3 is 16 amino acids. CDR3 region: CSFRGALAGDQETQYF. The CDR3 DNA reads TGCAGCTTCCGGGGGGCCCTAGCGGGCGATCAAGAGACCCAGTACTTC. Full variable domain (rest looked up from reference TRBV29-1 and TRBJ2-5): SAVISQKPSRDICQRGTSLTIQCQVDSQVTMMFWYRQQPGQSLTLIATANQGSEATYESGFVIDKFPISRPNLTFSTLTVSNMSPEDSSIYLCSFRGALAGDQETQYFGPGTRLLVL.

The chain employs TRBV29-1 and TRBJ1-1; the D is unclear. Germline V lookup: CDR1 SQVTM, CDR2 ANQGSEA. The CDR3 has 11 amino acids. Trimming removed 1 base from V and 3 bases from J, with 3 bases in between. DNA of the CDR3: TGCAGCGTTGAAGGCGACACTGAAGCTTTCTTT. Residues: CSVEGDTEAFF.

The table lists this clonotype with a few counts. The chain employs TRBV9 and TRBJ1-3, with D possibly being TRBD1 (5 bases). The CDR3 contains 14 residues. Germline values: CDR1 SGDLS, CDR2 YYNGEE. Trimming shortened V by 2 bases and J by 2 bases, and 8 bases separated the two germline ends. Here the CDR3 reads CASSVSGTGNTIYF. The CDR3 nucleotides are TGTGCCAGCAGCGTCTCAGGGACTGGAAACACCATATATTTT.

This clonotype was seen ten or more times. J is TRBJ1-5 and V is TRBV12-3 or TRBV12-4, with D tentatively TRBD1 (6 bases). The CDR3 is 15 residues long. V lost 0 bases and J 3 bases, leaving 9 bases between the germline ends. CDR3 bases: TGTGCCAGCAGTTTAGCTGGACAGTTCAATCAGCCCCAGCATTTT. Protein product: CASSLAGQFNQPQHF.